This T cell receptor beta chain was profiled in a study of blood T cell repertoires in COVID-19. Study details: T cells, B-cell-depleted T cells, or PBMCs supplied cDNA or gDNA.

Across 20 to 25 US areas, participants ranged in age from 18 to 89 years. It was within 2 weeks before study entry that exposed participants met a COVID-19 case. Source study methods: The assay estimated nucleated cells by amplifying reference gene primers. Data came from immunoSEQ multiplex PCR; TCRdb stores just in-frame clones and leaves some out. V, J and clone size are taken as reported in that table, and D and trimming were inferred from the DNA itself. The top ten clones hold about 1.4% of a sample with roughly 400,000 clones, around nine tenths of them seen once. This TCR derives from a woman aged 18-35 years who had been exposed to COVID-19. Sequencing was done on a sample of PBMCs or T cells enriched from blood (not recorded which).

CDR3 amino acids: CASSLGGGAHEQFF. The CDR3 DNA is TGTGCCAGCAGCTTAGGCGGGGGGGCCCATGAGCAGTTCTTC. This sequence joins TRBV7-3 and TRBJ2-1; 9 nucleotides line up with TRBD2. The germline CDR1 and CDR2 sequences are SGHTA and FQGTGA. The CDR3 contains 14 residues. V lost 2 bases to trimming and J lost 8 bases; unmatched junction nucleotides: 4.